This entry lists 7 T cell receptor beta chains sequenced from one sample in a study of cytomegalovirus exposure and HLA in healthy donors. Primers included in the PCR were 60 Vbeta and 13 Jbeta primers. Using immunoSEQ multiplex PCR, the repertoire was profiled, and TCRdb retains in-frame clones only, with some absent. The data hold 100,000 to 150,000 clones, with about 79% observed a single time. The source material was PBMCs. Receptors were obtained from a man in his forties or fifties in good health and CMV-seronegative.

The chain is built from TRBV4-3 and TRBJ1-3; no clear D gene. The ends were cut back, 3 bases at V and 3 bases at J, with 12 bases in the middle. CDR1 and CDR2 (germline): LGHNA, YSLEER. The CDR3 length is 15 residues. DNA of the CDR3: TGCGCCAGCAGCCAGGCTTTAAATCTTGGAAACACCATATATTTT. Its protein product is CASSQALNLGNTIYF.

J is TRBJ1-5 and V is TRBV28, with 8 bases aligning to TRBD1. From germline, CDR1 is MDHEN and CDR2 SYDVKM. J gave up 3 bases and V 6 bases, and 7 bases lay outside the gene matches. This CDR3 is 15 amino acids long. CDR3 DNA sequence: TGTGCCAGCAGCCCTCCGACAGGGGACAATCAGCCCCAGCATTTT. It translates to CASSPPTGDNQPQHF.

The chain carries TRBV5-3 and TRBJ2-2; TRBD2 matches at 8 bases. Being an ORF, TRBV5-3 has a function that is uncertain. Trimming removed 5 bases from V and 7 bases from J; junction bases left unmatched: 4. The CDR3 loop spans 13 amino acids. The chain's CDR3 is CARRGLVLGELFF. CDR3 bases: TGTGCCAGAAGGGGACTAGTCCTCGGGGAGCTGTTTTTT.

Here the CDR3 reads CASSSRGTADEKLFF. For the CDR3, the DNA is TGTGCCAGCAGCTCACGGGGGACAGCAGATGAAAAACTGTTTTTT. The V call is TRBV11-2, the J call TRBJ1-4; 7 nucleotides align to TRBD1. The V and J ends lost 4 bases and 6 bases, in that order; junction bases with no gene match: 8. This CDR3 comprises 15 residues. Germline lookup yields CDR1 SGHAT and CDR2 FQNNGV.

This clone was seen just once. The chain uses TRBV18 and TRBJ2-1; 8 nucleotides agree with TRBD1. The length of the CDR3 is 17 residues. The ends lost 3 bases at V and 8 bases at J; junction bases unmatched: 15. Germline CDR1 is KGHSH and CDR2 is LQKENI. The CDR3 reads CASSPSGGGFLRDEQFF. Here the CDR3 DNA reads TGTGCCAGCTCACCGTCAGGGGGCGGATTCTTAAGAGATGAGCAGTTCTTC.

The chain recombines TRBV5-4 with TRBJ2-7; maybe TRBD2 (6 bases). The CDR3 has 12 residues. Looked up from germline, CDR1 is SGHNT and CDR2 is YYREEE (reference sequence). V lost 4 bases, J lost 4 bases, and 9 bases lay in between. The CDR3 sequence is CASSPGGYEQYF. Here the CDR3 DNA reads TGTGCCAGCAGCCCCGGGGGATACGAGCAGTACTTC. The full variable domain, its missing parts supplied by reference TRBV5-4 and TRBJ2-7, is ETGVTQSPTHLIKTRGQQVTLRCSSQSGHNTVSWYQQALGQGPQFIFQYYREEENGRGNFPPRFSGLQFPNYSSELNVNALELDDSALYLCASSPGGYEQYFGPGTRLTVT.

Comments on this clone: A far bigger clonotype differs at one base, so this is likely a read error. The same CDR3 arises from other DNA sequences in this sample as well. The J gene is TRBJ1-1, the V gene TRBV2; D gene unclear. The CDR3 covers 11 residues. Germline V gene lookup returns CDR1 SNHLY and CDR2 FYNNEI. Deletions cut 3 bases from V and 8 bases from J, with 7 bases between. This CDR3 is CASSDTGEAFF. CDR3 in DNA: TGTGCCAGCAGTGATACGGGGGAAGCTTTCTTT.